Shown below are 21 T cell receptor beta chains from a single sample sequenced in a study of cytomegalovirus exposure and HLA in healthy donors. PCR used 60 Vbeta primers and 13 Jbeta primers. Sequencing was performed with immunoSEQ multiplex PCR; in TCRdb, only in-frame clones are kept and a portion is missing. The top ten clones hold around 0.22% of a sample with approximately 250,000 clones, roughly 81% of them seen once. The sequenced material came from PBMCs. Source of these receptors: a girl aged 2-10 years in good health and CMV-seronegative.

The chain has TRBV30 and TRBJ1-5; TRBD1 aligns across 7 bases. V shed 2 bases and J 2 bases; nucleotides not matched to a gene: 3. The length of the CDR3 is 14 residues. CDR1 GTSNPN and CDR2 SVGIG come from the germline V gene (reference sequence). CDR3 sequence reads: CAWSPGTGNQPQHF. The CDR3 DNA is TGTGCCTGGAGTCCTGGGACAGGCAATCAGCCCCAGCATTTT. The entire variable domain, with the rest obtained from reference TRBV30 and TRBJ1-5, is as follows: SQTIHQWPATLVQPVGSPLSLECTVEGTSNPNLYWYRQAAGRGLQLLFYSVGIGQISSEVPQNLSASRPQDRQFILSSKKLLLSDSGFYLCAWSPGTGNQPQHFGDGTRLSIL.

The rearrangement joins TRBV6-5 to TRBJ1-2, with D hard to call. CDR3 size: 13 residues. Trimming removed 6 bases at V and 4 bases at J, with 12 bases between. The germline V gene encodes CDR1 MNHEY and CDR2 SVGAGI. In DNA form, the CDR3 reads TGTGCCAGCAGCCTCGGAGGGAGCTATGGCTACACCTTC. This gives the protein CASSLGGSYGYTF.

V usage is TRBV18 and J usage is TRBJ2-1, with D possibly being TRBD2 (6 bases). The CDR3 loop spans 15 amino acids. CDR1 KGHSH and CDR2 LQKENI come from the germline V gene. Trimming removed 1 base at V and 2 bases at J, with 9 bases between. CDR3 sequence (DNA): TGTGCCAGCTCACCACGGGAGGACGCCTACAATGAGCAGTTCTTC. Protein sequence: CASSPREDAYNEQFF.

This chain connects TRBV2 to TRBJ2-7, with TRBD2 matching 7 bases. J lost 2 bases, V lost 8 bases, and 15 bases had no gene match. Per germline, CDR1 SNHLY and CDR2 FYNNEI. This CDR3 comprises 16 residues. Written as DNA, the CDR3 is TGTGCCAGCGGTACTAGCGCGGAAGTCACTACCTACGAGCAGTACTTC. Protein sequence: CASGTSAEVTTYEQYF.

V gene TRBV25-1 combines with J gene TRBJ1-5; D remains ambiguous. Trimming cost V 2 bases and J 0 bases, with 8 bases left between them. Looked up from germline, CDR1 is MGHDK and CDR2 is SYGVNS. The CDR3 has 15 amino acids. This CDR3 reads CASSEHSYSNQPQHF. DNA for the CDR3: TGTGCCAGCAGTGAACACAGTTATAGCAATCAGCCCCAGCATTTT. Looking up the rest from reference TRBV25-1 and TRBJ1-5 gives the full variable domain: EADIYQTPRYLVIGTGKKITLECSQTMGHDKMYWYQQDPGMELHLIHYSYGVNSTEKGDLSSESTVSRIRTEHFPLTLESARPSHTSQYLCASSEHSYSNQPQHFGDGTRLSIL.

This clone appeared once. CDR3 in amino acids: CASSPPAGGLTDTQYF. The CDR3 DNA is TGTGCCAGCTCACCTCCAGCGGGGGGCCTCACAGATACGCAGTATTTT. This chain joins TRBV18 and TRBJ2-3; TRBD2 agrees at 9 bases. CDR1 and CDR2 from the germline V gene are KGHSH and LQKENI. Germline trimming cut 3 bases from V and 2 bases from J; bases unmatched to any gene: 6. The CDR3 sequence is 16 residues long.

The J gene is TRBJ2-7, the V gene TRBV7-9, with 8 bases identical to TRBD2. The CDR3 covers 14 residues. Germline values: CDR1 SEHNR, CDR2 FQNEAQ (reference sequence). Germline trimming cut 8 bases from V and 3 bases from J; bases unmatched to any gene: 9. For the CDR3, the DNA is TGTGCCAGCTCCCTTAGCGGGGTAGACTACGAGCAGTACTTC. Amino acids: CASSLSGVDYEQYF.

The V call is TRBV6-6, the J call TRBJ2-5; 11 bases align to TRBD2. The CDR3 is 15 amino acids. CDR1 and CDR2 (germline): MNHNY, SVGAGI (reference sequence). V lost 5 bases and J lost 5; bases outside the gene matches: 7. CDR3 amino acids: CASSMTSGTGETQYF. In DNA, the CDR3 is TGTGCCAGCAGTATGACTAGCGGGACTGGGGAGACCCAGTACTTC.

The chain joins TRBV6-1 to TRBJ2-7, with D perhaps matching TRBD1 (5 bases). Germline V gene sequence: CDR1 MNHNS, CDR2 SASEGT. This CDR3 spans 15 amino acids. Trimming took off 4 bases at V and 12 bases at J, with 25 bases between the two ends. As DNA, the CDR3 is TGTGCCAGCAGTGCTAGGGGCTCGACTCATCAGGTACGGTACTTC. Amino acids: CASSARGSTHQVRYF.

The chain links TRBV5-1 to TRBJ2-2; tentative D call: TRBD1 (6 bases). CDR3 length equals 13 residues. Between the trimmed V and J ends, which lost 4 bases and 6 bases, there was a span of 10 bases. CDR1 and CDR2 from the germline V gene are SGHRS and YFSETQ. The CDR3 reads CASSLRGAGELFF. CDR3 in DNA: TGCGCCAGCAGCCTCAGGGGTGCCGGGGAGCTGTTTTTT.

This chain uses TRBV6-6 with TRBJ1-2; D perhaps matches TRBD1 (5 bases). The length of the CDR3 is 13 residues. In germline, CDR1 is MNHNY, CDR2 SVGAGI (reference sequence). Trimming took 6 bases from V and 4 from J, leaving 12 bases between them. CDR3 DNA sequence: TGTGCCAGCAGGGAGACAGTTACCTATGGCTACACCTTC. Residues: CASRETVTYGYTF.

This sequence joins TRBV9 and TRBJ1-1, with D perhaps matching TRBD1 (6 bases). The germline V gene has CDR1 SGDLS and CDR2 YYNGEE. This CDR3 has 12 residues. Trimming removed 3 bases from V and 9 bases from J, with 12 bases in between. This CDR3 reads CASSEGETQAFF. CDR3 DNA: TGTGCCAGCAGCGAGGGGGAGACCCAAGCTTTCTTT.

V gene TRBV5-1 combines with J gene TRBJ1-1, with D maybe TRBD1 (5 bases). Between the trimmed V and J ends, which lost 4 bases and 4 bases, there was a span of 14 bases. From germline, CDR1 is SGHRS and CDR2 YFSETQ. The CDR3 is 14 amino acids. CDR3 in amino acids: CASSRAGRPTEAFF. The CDR3 DNA reads TGCGCCAGCAGCCGGGCAGGGAGGCCCACTGAAGCTTTCTTT.

This chain uses TRBV5-5 with TRBJ2-7; a possible D gene is TRBD2 (5 bases). V was trimmed by 4 bases and J by 5 bases, leaving 10 bases between them. The length of the CDR3 is 12 residues. The germline gives CDR1 SGHKS, CDR2 YYEKEE (reference sequence). The CDR3 loop is CASSVTLDEQYF. In DNA, the CDR3 is TGTGCCAGCAGCGTAACACTAGACGAGCAGTACTTC.

This chain connects TRBV5-1 to TRBJ2-1; no reliable D call. Germline CDR1 SGHRS, CDR2 YFSETQ. Trimming cost V 2 bases and J 7 bases, with 16 bases left between them. There are 15 residues in the CDR3. Here the CDR3 reads CASSLGLGWPNEQFF. CDR3 DNA: TGCGCCAGCAGCTTAGGCCTAGGCTGGCCGAATGAGCAGTTCTTC.

The V gene is TRBV5-1, the J gene TRBJ2-5; possible D gene TRBD2, 6 bases. The length of the CDR3 is 15 residues. V shed 3 bases and J shed 2 bases, with 14 bases lying between them. Germline V lookup: CDR1 SGHRS, CDR2 YFSETQ. The CDR3: CASSWSGLRQETQYF. In nucleotides, the CDR3 is TGCGCCAGCAGCTGGAGCGGGCTCAGGCAAGAGACCCAGTACTTC.

The genes are TRBV19 and TRBJ1-1, with no clear D. Germline loops: CDR1 LNHDA, CDR2 SQIVND (reference sequence). V lost 3 bases, J lost 0 bases, and 11 bases lay in between. This CDR3 contains 15 residues. The CDR3 region has the DNA TGTGCCAGTAGTATCACAGTTTTAGTGAACACTGAAGCTTTCTTT. This translates into CASSITVLVNTEAFF.

The V and J genes are TRBV6-1 and TRBJ1-4; possibly TRBD1 for D (5 bases). CDR1 and CDR2 (germline): MNHNS, SASEGT. The CDR3 has 13 amino acids. Trimming removed 8 bases from V and 8 bases from J, with 15 bases in between. The DNA for the CDR3 is TGTGCCAGCGCCGCGGGGGTTACAGAAAAACTGTTTTTT. This gives the protein CASAAGVTEKLFF.

This clone was seen once. The V call is TRBV6-5, the J call TRBJ2-1; 10 bases map to TRBD2. Germline V gene lookup returns CDR1 MNHEY and CDR2 SVGAGI. This CDR3 is 15 amino acids long. V lost 6 bases and J lost 5; bases outside the gene matches: 7. In DNA form, the CDR3 reads TGTGCCAGCAGAAGAGCGGGGGGGCGGAACAATGAGCAGTTCTTC. Amino acids: CASRRAGGRNNEQFF.

The chain links TRBV27 to TRBJ2-1, with D possibly matching TRBD1 (8 bases). The V end lost 6 bases, the J end lost 5 bases, and 20 bases lay between the germline ends. The length of the CDR3 is 16 residues. Germline V lookup: CDR1 MNHEY, CDR2 SMNVEV (reference sequence). Written as DNA, the CDR3 is TGTGCCAGCAGCCTTCGACAGGGGAGGGAGAACAATGAGCAGTTCTTC. Its translation: CASSLRQGRENNEQFF.

The V and J genes are TRBV2 and TRBJ1-2; tentative D call: TRBD1 (6 bases). This CDR3 has 12 amino acids. V lost 6 bases to trimming and J lost 6 bases, with 11 bases between them. Germline V gene sequence: CDR1 SNHLY, CDR2 FYNNEI. In nucleotides, the CDR3 is TGTGCCAGCAGAGTGTGGGGGCATGGCTACACCTTC. Translation: CASRVWGHGYTF.